This entry lists 14 T cell receptor beta chains sequenced from one sample in a study of T cell repertoires in cytomegalovirus infection. MiXCR was run by TCRdb on the reads, yielding one entry per CDR3 protein. In the table there are approximately 140,000 distinct CDR3 sequences, about 10% of which are singletons. The sample taken for sequencing was PBMCs. The receptors come from a human donor in good health (CMV status not recorded). Some clones in this sample may be carry-over from other donors' samples.

The V gene is TRBV5-1, the J gene TRBJ2-7; TRBD1 might be the D (6 bases). CDR3 length: 15 amino acids. V lost 3 bases and J 1 base, leaving 14 bases between the germline ends. Germline V CDR1 and CDR2: SGHRS, YFSETQ. The CDR3 spells CASSWGLLVSYEQYF. In nucleotides, the CDR3 is TGCGCCAGCAGCTGGGGGCTCCTCGTATCCTACGAGCAGTACTTC.

The table lists this clonotype with many counts. The CDR3 spells CASSTGGAGMNTEAFF. The CDR3 bases are TGCGCCAGCAGCACAGGGGGCGCGGGAATGAACACTGAAGCTTTCTTT. The genes are TRBV5-1 and TRBJ1-1, with TRBD1 matching over 9 bases. Per the germline V gene, CDR1 is SGHRS and CDR2 is YFSETQ. This CDR3 comprises 16 residues. With 4 bases clipped from V and 0 bases from J, the junction kept 7 bases outside the gene matches. Filled out from reference TRBV5-1 and TRBJ1-1, the complete variable domain reads KAGVTQTPRYLIKTRGQQVTLSCSPISGHRSVSWYQQTPGQGLQFLFEYFSETQRNKGNFPGRFSGRQFSNSRSEMNVSTLELGDSALYLCASSTGGAGMNTEAFFGQGTRLTVV.

This clonotype showed up many times. The chain links TRBV28 to TRBJ2-7; D possibly corresponds to TRBD1 (6 bases). V lost 2 bases, J lost 3 bases, and 8 bases lay in between. The CDR3 totals 13 residues. Germline V gene sequence: CDR1 MDHEN, CDR2 SYDVKM. The chain's CDR3 is CASSLQGLYEQYF. Written as DNA, the CDR3 is TGTGCCAGCAGTTTACAGGGGCTCTACGAGCAGTACTTC.

This clonotype was counted ten times or more. This chain uses TRBV7-2 with TRBJ2-5; TRBD2 matches at 10 bases. J lost 4 bases, V lost 5 bases, and 1 base had no gene match. This CDR3 is built from 13 residues. CDR1 is SGHTA, CDR2 FQGNSA, per germline. DNA of the CDR3: TGTGCCAGCAGCCCTAGCGGGGGAGAGACCCAGTACTTC. This codes for CASSPSGGETQYF.

This clonotype came up many times. This chain joins TRBV12-3 or TRBV12-4 and TRBJ2-1; a weak D match, TRBD2 (6 bases). Trimming took 5 bases from V and 1 from J, leaving 12 bases between them. The CDR3 runs to 15 residues. In nucleotides, the CDR3 is TGTGCCAGCAGTGATCTAGCGCGTTCCTACAATGAGCAGTTCTTC. It yields the protein CASSDLARSYNEQFF.

V is TRBV19 and J is TRBJ2-7; D not certain. The CDR3 runs 14 residues. V was shortened by 7 bases and J by 4 bases, with 17 bases between the two germline ends. The germline V gene encodes CDR1 LNHDA and CDR2 SQIVND (reference sequence). The CDR3 coding sequence is TGTGCCAGTATTAAGAAGTTTGGAAGGTACGAGCAGTACTTC. This codes for CASIKKFGRYEQYF.

This clonotype was recorded at least ten times. The rearrangement uses TRBV19 and TRBJ2-7, with TRBD2 identical over 9 bases. The length of the CDR3 is 14 residues. CDR1 and CDR2 (germline): LNHDA, SQIVND (reference sequence). The V segment lost 4 bases and the J segment 2 bases; nucleotides outside the gene matches: 3. Written as DNA, the CDR3 is TGTGCCAGTAGTAGGCTAGCGGGAACCTACGAGCAGTACTTC. Translated: CASSRLAGTYEQYF.

Ten or more counts support this clonotype. V usage is TRBV6-5 and J usage is TRBJ1-3; 9 nucleotides match TRBD1. The CDR3 consists of 17 residues. Trimming at V came to 8 bases and at J to 0 bases, leaving 11 bases not matched to a gene. Per germline, CDR1 MNHEY and CDR2 SVGAGI. The CDR3 nucleotides are TGTGCCAGCCTTCCGATGCTGGGACAGGGCTCTGGAAACACCATATATTTT. Its protein is CASLPMLGQGSGNTIYF.

Many counts were recorded for this clonotype. J is TRBJ1-5 and V is TRBV7-8; TRBD1 agrees at 8 bases. The V segment lost 3 bases and the J segment 4 bases; nucleotides outside the gene matches: 8. Germline values: CDR1 SGHVS, CDR2 FQNEAQ. The CDR3 spans 16 residues. DNA of the CDR3: TGTGCCAGCAGCTTGAGCCTCCGGGACAGGAATCAGCCCCAGCATTTT. Amino acid sequence: CASSLSLRDRNQPQHF.

This clonotype showed up many times. V is TRBV25-1 and J is TRBJ1-2; no definite D call. This CDR3 is built from 14 residues. V was clipped by 4 bases and J by 2 bases, with 11 bases between them. Germline V gene lookup returns CDR1 MGHDK and CDR2 SYGVNS. In nucleotides, the CDR3 is TGTGCCAGCAGTGTTGAGGAGAAGAACTATGGCTACACCTTC. Its protein product is CASSVEEKNYGYTF.

This clonotype was seen repeatedly, ten times or more. The chain combines TRBV28 with TRBJ1-6; TRBD1 might be the D (6 bases). Germline CDR1 is MDHEN and CDR2 is SYDVKM. The V end was cut by 5 bases, the J end by 4 bases, with 12 bases between. This CDR3 spans 15 amino acids. As DNA, the CDR3 is TGTGCCAGCAGTGGGACTACAGGGTATAATTCACCCCTCCACTTT. This codes for CASSGTTGYNSPLHF.

This clonotype has ten or more counts. The gene calls are TRBV29-1 and TRBJ1-4; D unclear. The CDR3 covers 13 residues. V lost 7 bases to trimming and J lost 3 bases, with 12 bases between them. CDR1 is SQVTM, CDR2 ANQGSEA, per germline. In DNA, the CDR3 is TGCAGCGCTCGGACGGATTCTAATGAAAAACTGTTTTTT. Residues: CSARTDSNEKLFF.

This clonotype was found many times. Here the CDR3 reads CATSRVVRGTEAFF. Written as DNA, the CDR3 is TGTGCCACCAGCAGAGTAGTAAGGGGCACTGAAGCTTTCTTT. The chain joins TRBV15 to TRBJ1-1; TRBD1 is a possible D gene (5 bases). The CDR3 spans 14 residues. The germline V and J ends were trimmed by 1 base and 4 bases, with 10 bases remaining between them. Germline CDR1 reads LNHNV; CDR2 reads YYDKDF (reference sequence).

This clonotype was seen ten or more times. The CDR3 loop is CASSYGANSNEQFF. In nucleotides, the CDR3 is TGTGCCAGCAGTTACGGAGCTAATAGCAACGAGCAGTTCTTC. J is TRBJ2-1 and V is TRBV6-6; D gene uncertain. The germline V and J ends were trimmed by 2 bases and 10 bases, with 15 bases remaining between them. The CDR3 consists of 14 residues. Germline V gene data show CDR1 as MNHNY and CDR2 as SVGAGI (reference sequence).